The 17 T cell receptor beta chains presented below share a single source sample, sequenced in a study of shared clonotypes between healthy human individuals. The repertoire was sequenced with immunoSEQ multiplex PCR; TCRdb's copy has only in-frame clones and lacks some. The profile covers about a million clones, with 70% to 85% appearing a single time and almost 0.9% taken by the ten largest. Sequencing input: memory CD4+ T cells from PBMCs. The sample's subset: CD45RA-negative fraction. The source of these receptors is a man younger than 30 in good health. Some clones in this sample may be carry-over from other donors' samples.

V is TRBV7-9 and J is TRBJ2-2; TRBD1 might be the D (5 bases). Germline V CDR1 and CDR2: SEHNR, FQNEAQ (reference sequence). The CDR3 has 15 amino acids. Trimming removed 2 bases at V and 3 bases at J, with 10 bases between. The chain's CDR3 is CASSLQGQYTGELFF. In nucleotides, the CDR3 is TGTGCCAGCAGCTTACAGGGTCAGTACACCGGGGAGCTGTTTTTT.

The chain uses TRBV6-5 and TRBJ1-2; D not certain. The ends were cut back, 6 bases at V and 3 bases at J, with 11 bases in the middle. The CDR3 extends over 13 amino acids. The germline gives CDR1 MNHEY, CDR2 SVGAGI. The CDR3 nucleotides read TGTGCCAGCAGACCAGACAAGGACTATGGCTACACCTTC. Amino acids: CASRPDKDYGYTF.

This clone was detected ten times or more. The chain combines TRBV7-2 with TRBJ2-1; D not resolved. The V gene's germline CDR1 is SGHTA and CDR2 FQGNSA. Trimming removed 5 bases from V and 6 bases from J, with 14 bases in between. The CDR3 extends over 14 amino acids. In DNA form, the CDR3 reads TGTGCCAGCAGCACCTCCCAGGACGTCAATGAGCAGTTCTTC. Its translation is CASSTSQDVNEQFF.

The table lists this clone with many counts. Distinct nucleotide sequences in the sample also encode this CDR3. The chain has TRBV30 and TRBJ1-5; D unclear. Trimming took 0 bases from V and 2 from J, leaving 5 bases between them. CDR3 length: 13 amino acids. Germline CDR1 is GTSNPN and CDR2 is SVGIG (reference sequence). The CDR3, as DNA: TGTGCCTGGAGTGTAACAGGCAATCAGCCCCAGCATTTT. Translating gives CAWSVTGNQPQHF.

The chain uses TRBV7-3 and TRBJ2-3; D unresolved. Trimming took off 5 bases at V and 2 bases at J, with 11 bases between the two ends. Germline V lookup: CDR1 SGHTA, CDR2 FQGTGA. CDR3 length: 14 residues. The CDR3 nucleotides read TGTGCCAGCAGCCGGGCCGGCTTCACAGATACGCAGTATTTT. Its translation: CASSRAGFTDTQYF.

Concerning this clone: A read error may explain this, as a much larger clone is one base away. This sequence joins TRBV5-3 and TRBJ2-7; 7 positions match TRBD1. TRBV5-3 is recorded as an ORF, its role being uncertain. The CDR3 sequence is 13 residues long. With 4 bases clipped from V and 5 bases from J, the junction kept 6 bases outside the gene matches. CDR3 amino acids: CARSLTGENEQYF. The CDR3 bases are TGTGCCAGAAGCCTAACAGGGGAGAACGAGCAGTACTTC.

V and J are TRBV18 and TRBJ1-4; D unclear. CDR3 length: 15 amino acids. Trimming removed 3 bases at V and 4 bases at J, with 12 bases between. Germline V lookup: CDR1 KGHSH, CDR2 LQKENI. The CDR3 nucleotides read TGTGCCAGCTCACCTCCGGACGGGTTTAATGAAAAACTGTTTTTT. Protein: CASSPPDGFNEKLFF.

This clone was detected many times. The chain carries TRBV15 and TRBJ1-2; 10 positions agree with TRBD1. Germline V gives CDR1 LNHNV, CDR2 YYDKDF (reference sequence). This CDR3 is built from 16 residues. V was pared by 0 bases and J by 2 bases, with 3 bases of the junction left unmatched. CDR3 amino acids: CATSRDGQGGNYGYTF. The CDR3 DNA sequence: TGTGCCACCAGCAGAGATGGACAGGGGGGAAACTATGGCTACACCTTC.

The V and J genes are TRBV18 and TRBJ2-7; 12 nucleotides match TRBD2. Per germline, CDR1 KGHSH and CDR2 LQKENI. CDR3 length equals 14 residues. V lost 4 bases to trimming and J lost 3 bases; unmatched junction nucleotides: 1. The CDR3 loop is CASSRTSGNYEQYF. CDR3 bases: TGTGCCAGCTCACGGACTAGCGGGAACTACGAGCAGTACTTC.

V usage is TRBV7-2 and J usage is TRBJ2-3; TRBD2 agrees at 10 bases. After removal of 4 bases from V and 4 bases from J, the junction contained 5 bases not matched to a gene. CDR3 length: 15 residues. The V gene's germline CDR1 is SGHTA and CDR2 FQGNSA. The CDR3 DNA reads as TGTGCCAGCAGCTCCCTAGCGGGAGTACCAGATACGCAGTATTTT. Amino acids: CASSSLAGVPDTQYF.

This sequence joins TRBV4-1 and TRBJ2-1; 13 nucleotides align to TRBD2. The J segment lost 6 bases and the V segment lost 1 base, leaving 6 bases of the junction unmatched. The CDR3 is made up of 17 amino acids. Germline loops: CDR1 MGHRA, CDR2 YSYEKL. CDR3 sequence reads: CASSQAMGLAGINEQFF. CDR3 sequence (DNA): TGCGCCAGCAGCCAAGCCATGGGACTAGCGGGAATCAATGAGCAGTTCTTC.

This chain links TRBV4-3 with TRBJ2-6; D is tentatively TRBD1 or TRBD2 (5 bases each). Looked up from germline, CDR1 is LGHNA and CDR2 is YSLEER. V gave up 0 bases and J gave up 0 bases, with 18 bases separating them. The CDR3 loop spans 20 amino acids. The CDR3 DNA sequence: TGCGCCAGCAGCCAAGATTACCTGTCCTGGGACCACTCTGGGGCCAACGTCCTGACTTTC. Translation: CASSQDYLSWDHSGANVLTF.

The chain carries TRBV28 and TRBJ2-5, with 7 bases identical to TRBD1. The CDR3 sequence is 14 residues long. The germline CDR1 and CDR2 sequences are MDHEN and SYDVKM. V trimming: 3 bases; J trimming: 4 bases; junction bases outside the gene matches: 5. The CDR3 sequence is CASSFGQGVETQYF. In DNA form, the CDR3 reads TGTGCCAGCAGTTTCGGCCAGGGGGTAGAGACCCAGTACTTC.

This clone was seen repeatedly, ten times or more. This rearrangement joins TRBV30 to TRBJ1-5, with D maybe TRBD1 (5 bases). The germline CDR1 and CDR2 sequences are GTSNPN and SVGIG (reference sequence). The V end lost 3 bases, the J end lost 6 bases, and 18 bases lay between the germline ends. CDR3 length: 15 amino acids. The CDR3 spells CAWSRGPPGGQPQHF. CDR3 in DNA: TGTGCCTGGAGCCGGGGACCCCCCGGGGGTCAGCCCCAGCATTTT.

This rearrangement joins TRBV6-4 to TRBJ2-5, with D unclear. CDR1 is MRHNA and CDR2 is SNTAGT in the germline V gene. Trimming stripped 5 bases from V and 1 base from J, with 8 bases between. CDR3 length equals 13 residues. The CDR3 sequence is CASSKHSQETQYF. The CDR3 nucleotides read TGTGCCAGCAGTAAACATTCCCAAGAGACCCAGTACTTC.

This clone turned up a few times. The chain recombines TRBV5-4 with TRBJ2-1, with 9 bases fitting TRBD2. Unmatched junction bases numbered 7, after V lost 0 bases and J lost 6 bases. This CDR3 has 16 amino acids. CDR1 and CDR2 (germline): SGHNT, YYREEE (reference sequence). This chain's CDR3 is CASSLVALAGPNEQFF. The CDR3 DNA is TGTGCCAGCAGCTTGGTGGCGCTAGCGGGACCCAATGAGCAGTTCTTC. Variable domain in full (rest from reference TRBV5-4 and TRBJ2-1): ETGVTQSPTHLIKTRGQQVTLRCSSQSGHNTVSWYQQALGQGPQFIFQYYREEENGRGNFPPRFSGLQFPNYSSELNVNALELDDSALYLCASSLVALAGPNEQFFGPGTRLTVL.

This clone appeared a few times. Other DNA sequences in this sample translate to the same CDR3. V gene TRBV18 combines with J gene TRBJ2-2, with a tentative D call TRBD1 (6 bases). Trimming cost V 3 bases and J 3 bases, with 8 bases left between them. From germline, CDR1 is KGHSH and CDR2 LQKENI. CDR3 length: 14 residues. The CDR3 reads CASSPRGDTGELFF. The CDR3 nucleotides read TGTGCCAGCTCACCCAGGGGAGACACCGGGGAGCTGTTTTTT.